This TCR beta chain was sequenced in a study of T cell changes during pregnancy in multiple sclerosis. The germline CDR1 and CDR2 sequences are SEHNR and FQNEAQ (reference sequence). The CDR3 runs to 15 residues. TCRdb's copy holds only in-frame clones and misses some; the assay was immunoSEQ multiplex PCR. This table holds roughly 56,000 clones, about 90% found once. Comments on this clone: An end of the junction does not agree with germline; a read error may underlie this.

The sample was CD4+ T cells from peripheral blood mononuclear cells, taken after pregnancy. The sequence derives from a female donor in good health, enrolled as a control in a pregnancy study. The rearrangement uses TRBV7-9 and TRBJ2-3; 10 bases fit TRBD2. The CDR3 loop is CASSLAGAGTDTQYF. As DNA, the CDR3 is TGTGCCAGCAGCCTAGCGGGGGCCGGGACAGATACGCAGTATTTT. The full variable domain, with the rest looked up from reference TRBV7-9 and TRBJ2-3, is DTGVSQNPRHKITKRGQNVTFRCDPISEHNRLYWYRQTLGQGPEFLTYFQNEAQLEKSRLLSDRFSAERPKGSFSTLEIQRTEQGDSAMYLCASSLAGAGTDTQYFGPGTRLTVL.